Detailed here is one T cell receptor (beta chain). Original handling: Reference gene primers were amplified, and this amplification served to estimate nucleated cell counts. Assay: immunoSEQ multiplex PCR; the TCRdb copy retains only in-frame clones and omits some. The V and J calls and clone size were taken over from that table, and D and trimming were inferred from the DNA. The sample shows 250,000 to 300,000 clones, about nine tenths of them seen only once. The data were taken from a study of blood T cell repertoires in COVID-19. Whole-study context: PBMCs, B-cell-depleted T cells, or T cells provided the cDNA or gDNA that made up the material.

Individuals aged about 18 to 89 years were recruited from approximately 24 US areas. The CDR3 runs 15 residues. CDR1 and CDR2 from the germline V gene are SGDLS and YYNGEE. The V and J ends lost 2 bases and 1 base respectively, with 12 bases between them. The clonotype originates from a woman between 40 and 50 years old who had recovered from COVID-19. The sample taken for sequencing was PBMCs or T cells enriched from blood (not recorded which). The chain couples TRBV9 to TRBJ2-5; a weak D match, TRBD1 (5 bases). The CDR3 DNA reads as TGTGCCAGCAGCGTGAGAGGAGACAGCCAAGAGACCCAGTACTTC. As protein: CASSVRGDSQETQYF.